A selection of T cell receptor beta chains follows, all from one sample in a study of blood T cell repertoires in COVID-19. Here immunoSEQ multiplex PCR was the method, and the copy in TCRdb shows in-frame clones only, minus some. The table includes some 250,000 clones, 88% detected once. The sample comprised peripheral blood. Source of these receptors: a woman aged 30 to 39 with acute or convalescent COVID-19. Both conserved end residues are part of each CDR3. The D gene is left open where the match is weak. Not every row has a clone size; where given, it reads once, few, many or a size class.

d_call	clone_size	j_call	v_call	cdr3_nt	cdr3_aa
NA	NA	TRBJ2-1	TRBV20-1	TGCAGTGCTAGTTGGTTTGGGGCTAATGAGCAGTTCTTC	CSASWFGANEQFF
TRBD2	NA	TRBJ2-1	TRBV27	TGTGCCAGCAGCCGCCGGGCGGGAGGAGCCAATGAGCAGTTCTTC	CASSRRAGGANEQFF
TRBD1	few	TRBJ2-5	TRBV4-1	TGCGCCAGCAGCCCGGACAGGGGACCCCAAGAGACCCAGTACTTC	CASSPDRGPQETQYF
TRBD2	NA	TRBJ2-7	TRBV6-5	TGTGCCAGCAGCCGGACTAGCGTCGAGCAGTACTTC	CASSRTSVEQYF
TRBD1	NA	TRBJ1-6	TRBV6-4	TGTGCCAGCAGCTCTGGGACAGCGTCCCGCTCCTATAATTCACCCCTCCACTTT	CASSSGTASRSYNSPLHF
NA	NA	TRBJ2-3	TRBV5-1	TGCGCCAGCAGCTTGGGGAGTCGCACAGATACGCAGTATTTT	CASSLGSRTDTQYF
TRBD2	NA	TRBJ2-7	TRBV10-3	TGTGCCATCAATTCCGGGACTAGCGGGAGCATCCACGAGCAGTACTTC	CAINSGTSGSIHEQYF
TRBD1	once	TRBJ1-1	TRBV5-6	TGTGCCAGCAGGAAGACAGGGGGTTACGAAGCTTTCTTT	CASRKTGGYEAFF
TRBD2	once	TRBJ2-1	TRBV29-1	TGCAGCGTTCGACTAGCAGATTACAATGAGCAGTTCTTC	CSVRLADYNEQFF
NA	NA	TRBJ1-2	TRBV11-2	TGTGCCACCCGGCGGGAAAGGGGATATGGCTACACCTTC	CATRRERGYGYTF
NA	once	TRBJ2-1	TRBV21-1	TGTGCCAGCAGTACCAGGGGCCCCTGCTCCTACAATGAGCAGTTCTTC	CASSTRGPCSYNEQFF
NA	NA	TRBJ2-7	TRBV25-1	TGTGCCAGCAGTGAAAATTATTTGCGGCAGCAGTACTTC	CASSENYLRQQYF
NA	NA	TRBJ2-2	TRBV19	TGTGCCAGTAGTGGCCCCCGCCCCGGGGAGCTGTTTTTT	CASSGPRPGELFF
TRBD2	NA	TRBJ2-1	TRBV19	TGTGCCAGTAGTATGTTAGCGGGAGTGGGCGATGAGCAGTTCTTC	CASSMLAGVGDEQFF
NA	NA	TRBJ2-3	TRBV7-2	TGTGCCAGCAGCCCCAGGCGCACAGATACGCAGTATTTT	CASSPRRTDTQYF
TRBD2	NA	TRBJ2-1	TRBV3-1/TRBV3-2	TGTGCCAGCAGCCGGACCGGGAGCGGGAGACAGGATGAGCAGTTCTTC	CASSRTGSGRQDEQFF
TRBD1	NA	TRBJ2-3	TRBV5-6	TGTGCCAGCAGCTTGGCCGGCCTAACAGGGGCGGGAGATACGCAGTATTTT	CASSLAGLTGAGDTQYF
TRBD1	once	TRBJ2-7	TRBV6-5	TGTGCCAGCAGTTACCTCGGACAGGGGCTGGGGGAGCAGTACTTC	CASSYLGQGLGEQYF
TRBD2	NA	TRBJ2-2	TRBV6-4	TGTGCCAGCAGTAGCGGGAGCACCGGGGAGCTGTTTTTT	CASSSGSTGELFF
TRBD1	NA	TRBJ1-4	TRBV6-5	TGTGCCAGCAGCAGACAGGGATTGGGTGAAAAACTGTTTTTT	CASSRQGLGEKLFF
TRBD2	NA	TRBJ2-1	TRBV7-6	TGTGCCAGCAGCTTAGTTAGCGGGAGTCCTGGCAATGAGCAGTTCTTC	CASSLVSGSPGNEQFF
NA	NA	TRBJ1-6	TRBV11-3	TGTGCCAGCAGCTTAGAGGGGGCCGGTAATTCACCCCTCCACTTT	CASSLEGAGNSPLHF
NA	NA	TRBJ2-1	TRBV29-1	TGCAGCGTTGATTTGAATCTACGTCACAATGAGCAGTTCTTC	CSVDLNLRHNEQFF
NA	few	TRBJ2-7	TRBV9	TGTGCCAGCAGCGTAGAGGAGAGGGCGGGATACGAGCAGTACTTC	CASSVEERAGYEQYF
NA	NA	TRBJ2-2	TRBV30	TGTGCCTGGAGCCCTTTCACCGGGGAGCTGTTTTTT	CAWSPFTGELFF
TRBD2	NA	TRBJ2-1	TRBV24-1	TGTGCCACCAGTGAAACGGGAGGGCCCCATGAGCAGTTCTTC	CATSETGGPHEQFF
TRBD1	NA	TRBJ1-4	TRBV7-2	TGTGCCAGCAGCCTGCAGGGGGCTCAAAATGAAAAACTGTTTTTT	CASSLQGAQNEKLFF
TRBD2	NA	TRBJ2-7	TRBV25-1	TGTGCCAGCTGGGGGGCTAGCGGGCCCGACGGATACGAGCAGTACTTC	CASWGASGPDGYEQYF